These 2 T cell receptor beta chains were sequenced from one sample in a study of T cell clones after liver transplantation. Sequencing used immunoSEQ multiplex PCR; TCRdb keeps in-frame clones, though not all of them. This sample yields about 51,000 clones, of which roughly 74% are seen a single time; about 9.9% belongs to the top ten. Material: CD4+ T cells from blood, obtained around 4.5 years after liver transplant. The source of these receptors is a human patient who received a liver transplant. The T cells may partly be graft donor cells.

The gene calls are TRBV6-5 and TRBJ1-2; maybe TRBD1 (5 bases). CDR1 MNHEY and CDR2 SVGAGI come from the germline V gene. This CDR3 is 15 amino acids long. Trimming stripped 7 bases from V and 3 bases from J, with 18 bases between. As DNA, the CDR3 is TGTGCCAGCACCAACGGGGGATACGGTCACTATGGCTACACCTTC. Amino acids: CASTNGGYGHYGYTF.

V gene TRBV28 combines with J gene TRBJ1-6; D may be TRBD1 (5 bases). Trimming stripped 3 bases from V and 6 bases from J, with 15 bases between. Germline lookup yields CDR1 MDHEN and CDR2 SYDVKM. The CDR3 totals 16 residues. The CDR3 here is CASSFNGGLINSPLHF. The CDR3 bases are TGTGCCAGCAGTTTCAATGGGGGACTGATTAATTCACCCCTCCACTTT.